Each of the 13 T cell receptor beta chains below was sequenced from the same sample in a study of radiation and T cells in renal cell carcinoma. Documented time point: blood 2 weeks post-SBRT. Treatment reported: 15 Gy SBRT to primary tumor, nephrectomy 4 weeks later. TCRdb's copy holds only in-frame clones and misses some; the assay was immunoSEQ multiplex PCR. The sample lists roughly 140,000 clones, roughly 86% seen once, with over 10% in the top ten. The sample in question was blood, obtained from a patient whose treatment included radiotherapy and nephrectomy. The source is a woman aged 45-65 years with renal cell carcinoma.

This chain links TRBV18 with TRBJ1-3; D perhaps matches TRBD1 (5 bases). The CDR3 length is 17 residues. V was pared by 3 bases and J by 5 bases, with 20 bases between. Germline CDR1 reads KGHSH; CDR2 reads LQKENI. This chain's CDR3 is CASSPGVVGGRRNTIYF. The CDR3 DNA is TGTGCCAGCTCACCGGGGGTAGTCGGGGGAAGAAGAAACACCATATATTTT.

The rearrangement joins TRBV30 to TRBJ2-1; D gene ambiguous. CDR1 and CDR2 (germline): GTSNPN, SVGIG (reference sequence). Trimming removed 7 bases from V and 0 bases from J, with 7 bases in between. The CDR3 length is 12 residues. Written as DNA, the CDR3 is TGTGCCTCCTCCGCCTCCTACAATGAGCAGTTCTTC. Amino acid sequence: CASSASYNEQFF.

The gene calls are TRBV18 and TRBJ2-1, with D maybe TRBD1 (5 bases). V was pared by 4 bases and J by 4 bases, with 11 bases between. Germline assignment: CDR1 KGHSH and CDR2 LQKENI. This CDR3 region has 14 residues. CDR3 protein: CASSQQTAYNEQFF. DNA of the CDR3: TGTGCCAGCTCACAACAGACAGCGTACAATGAGCAGTTCTTC.

The chain joins TRBV15 to TRBJ1-6, with a tentative D call TRBD1 (5 bases). Trimming pared 0 bases from V and 6 bases from J, leaving 9 bases between. Germline CDR1 LNHNV, CDR2 YYDKDF (reference sequence). The CDR3 loop spans 15 amino acids. CDR3 protein: CATSRDTGRNSPLHF. CDR3 sequence (DNA): TGTGCCACCAGCAGAGACACAGGCCGTAATTCACCCCTCCACTTT.

In the case of this clone: Its ends do not fully match the called genes, so a read error is possible. The chain combines TRBV7-7 with TRBJ2-3, with D unresolved. CDR3 size: 15 residues. CDR1 is SSHAT and CDR2 is FNYEAQ in the germline V gene (reference sequence). The DNA of the CDR3 is TGTGCTAGCAGTCCCAACCCGACTAGCACAGATACGCAGTATTTT. It yields the protein CASSPNPTSTDTQYF.

The rearrangement uses TRBV5-1 and TRBJ2-7; D gene unclear. The V end was cut by 3 bases, the J end by 6 bases, with 16 bases between. The CDR3 loop spans 14 amino acids. Germline CDR1 SGHRS, CDR2 YFSETQ. The CDR3 is CASSSGRQALEQYF. The DNA for the CDR3 is TGCGCCAGCAGCTCAGGCCGTCAAGCCCTCGAGCAGTACTTC.

This clone was seen a handful of times. The J gene is TRBJ1-6, the V gene TRBV30, with a possible D match to TRBD1 (6 bases). CDR3 length: 17 residues. Germline lookup yields CDR1 GTSNPN and CDR2 SVGIG (reference sequence). V lost 2 bases and J lost 7, with 21 bases in between. The CDR3 sequence is CAWSPLRTDRGNSPLHF. CDR3 bases: TGTGCCTGGAGTCCCCTCCGGACAGATCGAGGGAATTCACCCCTCCACTTT.

This sequence joins TRBV10-3 and TRBJ1-2, with 10 bases identical to TRBD1. This CDR3 is 13 amino acids long. The germline V gene encodes CDR1 ENHRY and CDR2 SYGVKD. CDR3 in DNA: TGTGGGACTTGGACAGGGGGTTACTATGGCTACACCTTC. This translates into CGTWTGGYYGYTF.

J is TRBJ2-3 and V is TRBV12-2; TRBD2, the table's D call, was not compared with the DNA. TRBV12-2 is noted as a pseudogene. The CDR3 sequence is 16 residues long. The CDR3 sequence is CASRLEAERGMDTQYF. In DNA form, the CDR3 reads TGTGCAAGTCGCTTAGAAGCCGAGCGGGGGATGGATACGCAGTATTTT.

V usage is TRBV9 and J usage is TRBJ2-7, with D unresolved. The V gene's germline CDR1 is SGDLS and CDR2 YYNGEE. V was pared by 4 bases and J by 7 bases, with 15 bases between. The CDR3 contains 13 residues. The CDR3 DNA reads TGTGCCAGCAGCCCCCAGAGTAGAGAGGAGCAGTACTTC. Residues: CASSPQSREEQYF. Combining the CDR3 with reference TRBV9 and TRBJ2-7 gives the whole variable domain DSGVTQTPKHLITATGQRVTLRCSPRSGDLSVYWYQQSLDQGLQFLIQYYNGEERAKGNILERFSAQQFPDLHSELNLSSLELGDSALYFCASSPQSREEQYFGPGTRLTVT.

This clone appeared once. This chain connects TRBV12-5 to TRBJ2-1, with D perhaps being TRBD1 or TRBD2 (5 bases each). Germline V CDR1 and CDR2: LGHNT, FRNRAP. The CDR3 runs to 14 residues. Trimming pared 2 bases from V and 8 bases from J, leaving 13 bases between. The CDR3 loop is CASGLPGPHHEQFF. CDR3 DNA sequence: TGTGCTAGTGGTTTGCCGGGACCCCATCATGAGCAGTTCTTC.

V is TRBV7-8 and J is TRBJ1-1, with D unresolved. Per germline, CDR1 SGHVS and CDR2 FQNEAQ. V lost 1 base, J lost 1 base, and 7 bases lay in between. CDR3 length equals 14 residues. CDR3 in amino acids: CASSLEGTNTEAFF. CDR3 DNA: TGTGCCAGCAGCTTAGAAGGAACGAACACTGAAGCTTTCTTT.

The V call is TRBV29-1, the J call TRBJ1-1; possibly TRBD1 for D (5 bases). V shed 5 bases and J shed 5 bases, with 12 bases lying between them. The CDR3 runs 12 residues. Germline CDR1 is SQVTM and CDR2 is ANQGSEA. The CDR3 loop reads CSVLGGITEAFF. CDR3 sequence (DNA): TGCAGCGTTTTGGGGGGAATTACTGAAGCTTTCTTT.